This TCR beta chain derives from a study of T cell changes during pregnancy in multiple sclerosis. The data were produced by immunoSEQ multiplex PCR, yet TCRdb's version contains in-frame clones alone and is incomplete. In the table there are about 98,000 clones, roughly 94% of which are singletons. In its sample, this clone is medium-sized. The TCR was taken from a female donor in good health, enrolled as a control in a pregnancy study. The sequences come from peripheral blood, collected after pregnancy.

The CDR3 protein is CASSEGGSGANVLTF. CDR3 DNA: TGTGCCAGCAGTGAGGGGGGTTCTGGGGCCAACGTCCTGACTTTC. The chain links TRBV6-1 to TRBJ2-6; a possible D gene is TRBD2 (6 bases). Germline lookup yields CDR1 MNHNS and CDR2 SASEGT. This CDR3 is built from 15 residues. Trimming cost V 3 bases and J 1 base, with 7 bases left between them.